One sample yielded the 6 T cell receptor beta chains listed below, sequenced in a study of T cell responses to AZD1222 COVID-19 vaccine. TCRdb keeps only in-frame clones here, not all; method: immunoSEQ multiplex PCR. The sample carries more than 100,000 clones, around 93% recorded once. The sequenced sample was peripheral blood, obtained 28 days after the second AZD1222 dose. These receptors were obtained from an adult who received the AZD1222 COVID-19 vaccine.

This rearrangement joins TRBV11-2 to TRBJ2-3; weak D call: TRBD2 (6 bases). Germline V gene lookup returns CDR1 SGHAT and CDR2 FQNNGV. The CDR3 totals 16 residues. With 0 bases removed from V and 2 bases from J, the gap between germline ends came to 12 bases. The chain's CDR3 is CASSLDVSGLTDTQYF. The CDR3 nucleotides read TGTGCCAGCAGCTTAGATGTTAGCGGACTCACAGATACGCAGTATTTT. The full variable domain, rest sourced from reference TRBV11-2 and TRBJ2-3, is EAGVAQSPRYKIIEKRQSVAFWCNPISGHATLYWYQQILGQGPKLLIQFQNNGVVDDSQLPKDRFSAERLKGVDSTLKIQPAKLEDSAVYLCASSLDVSGLTDTQYFGPGTRLTVL.

This sequence joins TRBV27 and TRBJ2-7, with D unresolved. Looked up from germline, CDR1 is MNHEY and CDR2 is SMNVEV (reference sequence). Trimming removed 5 bases from V and 3 bases from J, with 11 bases in between. The CDR3 has 13 residues. The CDR3 DNA sequence: TGTGCCAGCAGTGTCTACCTAGGCTACGAGCAGTACTTC. Amino acid sequence: CASSVYLGYEQYF.

This chain joins TRBV28 and TRBJ2-7, with 9 nucleotides matching TRBD1. The germline V gene encodes CDR1 MDHEN and CDR2 SYDVKM. The V and J ends lost 5 bases and 7 bases, in that order; junction bases with no gene match: 18. This CDR3 has 17 residues. CDR3 bases: TGTGCCAGCAGTCCGTCTTCCGGGACAGGGATCGCCCGGGAGCAGTACTTC. Translation: CASSPSSGTGIAREQYF.

The rearrangement joins TRBV10-1 to TRBJ2-1, with 12 bases aligning to TRBD1. This CDR3 is built from 15 residues. J was trimmed by 10 bases and V by 3 bases; bases with no gene match: 7. Germline V lookup: CDR1 WNHNN, CDR2 SYGVQD (reference sequence). The CDR3 loop reads CASSDPGQGAEEQFF. CDR3 DNA: TGCGCCAGCAGTGACCCGGGACAGGGGGCTGAGGAGCAGTTCTTC.

The J gene is TRBJ1-1, the V gene TRBV24-1; D is unclear. Trimming stripped 12 bases from V and 1 base from J, with 11 bases between. From germline, CDR1 is KGHDR and CDR2 SFDVKD. The CDR3 totals 12 residues. CDR3 residues: CAAGSRNTEAFF. The CDR3, as DNA: TGTGCCGCAGGTTCTAGGAACACTGAAGCTTTCTTT.

The rearrangement links TRBV7-9 to TRBJ2-3; 9 bases map to TRBD2. After removal of 2 bases from V and 9 bases from J, the junction contained 9 bases not matched to a gene. The CDR3 spans 15 residues. Germline loops: CDR1 SEHNR, CDR2 FQNEAQ (reference sequence). CDR3 amino acids: CASSLIAGVRGTQYF. DNA for the CDR3: TGTGCCAGCAGCTTAATAGCGGGGGTGCGTGGGACGCAGTATTTT.